The rows below give T cell receptor beta chains drawn from one sample of a study of identical twins. In TCRdb, the 5' RACE reads were re-called with MiXCR into one record per CDR3 protein. Here the sample spans roughly 1,500,000 distinct CDR3 sequences, less than 35% being singletons. The sample was cord blood. Receptors were obtained from a newborn girl in good health. Each CDR3 is given with its conserved first and last residue. D genes are given only for firm matches. Size is omitted from some rows. Given values are once, few, many or a class for expanded clones.

size	D	V	J	DNA	CDR3
-	TRBD2	TRBV6-1	TRBJ2-7	TGTGCCAGCAGTGAAAGGTCGGGGGGCGAGCAGTACTTC	CASSERSGGEQYF
few	TRBD1	TRBV10-2	TRBJ2-1	TGCGCCAGCTTTCCCAAACAGGGGCTCAATGAGCAGTTCTTC	CASFPKQGLNEQFF
-	TRBD1	TRBV4-1	TRBJ1-2	TGCGCCAGCATTCCCCCGACAGGGCCGAACTATGGCCACACCTTC	CASIPPTGPNYGHTF
many	TRBD1	TRBV28	TRBJ2-3	TGTGCCAGCAGGACAGGGGCAGATACGCAGTATTTT	CASRTGADTQYF
-	-	TRBV20-1	TRBJ2-5	TGCAGTGCTAGAGAAGGGTCGGCAAACTACAGTGAGCAGTACTTC	CSAREGSANYSEQYF
-	-	TRBV24-1	TRBJ1-1	TGTGCCACCAGTGACCGGGACACTGAAGCTTTCTTT	CATSDRDTEAFF
few	-	TRBV27	TRBJ2-3	TGTGCCAGCAGTTCCCCGACTAGATCTAGCACAGATACGCAGTATTTT	CASSSPTRSSTDTQYF
-	TRBD2	TRBV7-2	TRBJ2-3	TGTGCCAGCAGCTTAGCGGCGGGGGGTATCGGTTCAGATACGCAGTATTTT	CASSLAAGGIGSDTQYF
many	TRBD2	TRBV5-1	TRBJ2-3	TGCGCCAGCAGCTTGGATGGAAGCGGGGGCCACACAGATACGCAGTATTTT	CASSLDGSGGHTDTQYF
-	-	TRBV15	TRBJ1-5	TGTGCCACCTCCGGACAACTCAATCAGCCCCAGCATTTT	CATSGQLNQPQHF
few	-	TRBV7-6	TRBJ2-5	TGTGCCAGCAGCGCTTACCATAGCGAGACCCAGTACTTC	CASSAYHSETQYF
-	TRBD1	TRBV11-2	TRBJ2-4	TGTGCCAGCAGCTTAGATCCCGGGACAGGGGGCAACATTCAGTACTTC	CASSLDPGTGGNIQYF
once	TRBD2	TRBV7-9	TRBJ2-1	TGTGCCAGCAGCTTAACTAGCGGAGTATACTCCTACAATGAGCAGTTCTTC	CASSLTSGVYSYNEQFF
-	TRBD1	TRBV5-1	TRBJ2-1	TGCGCCAGCAGCTTGGGAGACAGGGCCCATGAGCAGTTCTTC	CASSLGDRAHEQFF
few	TRBD1	TRBV5-5	TRBJ2-1	TGTGCCAGCAGCGGACAGGCCTATTCCTACAATGAGCAGTTCTTC	CASSGQAYSYNEQFF
-	-	TRBV21-1	TRBJ1-2	TGTGCCAGCAGACATTTCGAGGGGCTTAACTATGGCTACACCTTC	CASRHFEGLNYGYTF
-	-	TRBV29-1	TRBJ2-1	TGCAGCGTTGGCTCGGGTAGCGGACGGTCCTACAATGAGCAGTTCTTC	CSVGSGSGRSYNEQFF
few	TRBD2	TRBV2	TRBJ2-5	TGTGCCAGCAGATACACCGGGACTAGACGTCAAGAGACCCAGTACTTC	CASRYTGTRRQETQYF
many	-	TRBV6-6	TRBJ2-4	TGTGCCAGCAGTTACGGAAGGGACAAAAACATTCAGTACTTC	CASSYGRDKNIQYF
-	TRBD1	TRBV20-1	TRBJ1-2	TGCAGTGCTAGACTCTCAACCGGGACAGTGACCCCCGACTACTATGGCTACACCTTC	CSARLSTGTVTPDYYGYTF
-	-	TRBV7-9	TRBJ1-6	TGTGCCAGCAGCTTAGGAGGCAGTACCAGTACAACTTCACCCCTCCACTTT	CASSLGGSTSTTSPLHF
once	TRBD1	TRBV11-3	TRBJ2-3	TGTGCCAGCAGCTTTAGATCCTGGGACAGGTCCTCTTATACGCAGTATTTT	CASSFRSWDRSSYTQYF
few	-	TRBV4-1	TRBJ1-6	TGCGCCAGCAGCCAAGGAAGGGGGAGCTCCTATAATTCACCCCTCCACTTT	CASSQGRGSSYNSPLHF
few	-	TRBV4-1	TRBJ2-7	TGCGCCAGCAGTAGGCGGGTAGACTACGACAACGAGCAGTACTTC	CASSRRVDYDNEQYF
many	TRBD2	TRBV20-1	TRBJ2-6	TGCAGTGCTATAATTGGGACTAGCCTTTCCCCATCTGGGGCCAACGTCCTGACTTTC	CSAIIGTSLSPSGANVLTF
-	TRBD2	TRBV27	TRBJ2-4	TGTGCCAGCAGTGCCAGGCTAGCGGGGGGACTTTTTAGTCTAGCCAAAAACATTCAGTACTTC	CASSARLAGGLFSLAKNIQYF
-	-	TRBV4-1	TRBJ1-2	TGCGCCAGCAGCCAAGATCTTATGAGACGGAATGGCTACACCTTC	CASSQDLMRRNGYTF